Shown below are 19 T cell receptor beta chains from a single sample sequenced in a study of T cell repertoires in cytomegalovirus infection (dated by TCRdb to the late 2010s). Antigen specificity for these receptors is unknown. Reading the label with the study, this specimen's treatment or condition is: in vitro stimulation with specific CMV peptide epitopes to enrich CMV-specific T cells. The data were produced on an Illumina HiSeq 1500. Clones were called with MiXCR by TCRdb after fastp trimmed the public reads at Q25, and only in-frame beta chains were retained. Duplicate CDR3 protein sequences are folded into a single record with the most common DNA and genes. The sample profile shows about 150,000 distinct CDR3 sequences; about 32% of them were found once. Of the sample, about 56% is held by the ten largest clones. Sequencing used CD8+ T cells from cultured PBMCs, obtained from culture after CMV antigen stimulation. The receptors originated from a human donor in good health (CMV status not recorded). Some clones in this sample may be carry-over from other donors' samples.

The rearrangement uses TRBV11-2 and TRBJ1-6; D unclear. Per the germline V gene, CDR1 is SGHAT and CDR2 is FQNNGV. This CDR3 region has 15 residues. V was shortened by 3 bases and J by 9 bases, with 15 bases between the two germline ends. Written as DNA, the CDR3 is TGTGCCAGCAGCTTGGATTTCTCACCTGCTTCACCCCTCCACTTT. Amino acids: CASSLDFSPASPLHF.

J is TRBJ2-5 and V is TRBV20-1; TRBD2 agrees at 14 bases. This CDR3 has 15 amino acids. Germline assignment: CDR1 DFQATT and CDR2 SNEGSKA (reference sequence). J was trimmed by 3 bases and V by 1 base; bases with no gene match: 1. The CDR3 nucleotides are TGCAGTGCTAGAGCGACTAGCGGGGGGGAAGAGACCCAGTACTTC. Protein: CSARATSGGEETQYF.

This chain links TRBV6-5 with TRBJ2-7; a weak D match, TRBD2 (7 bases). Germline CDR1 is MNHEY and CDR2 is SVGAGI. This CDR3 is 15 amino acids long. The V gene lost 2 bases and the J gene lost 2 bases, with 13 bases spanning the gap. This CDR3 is CASSYMGGGPYEQYF. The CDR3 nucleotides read TGTGCCAGCAGTTACATGGGGGGGGGCCCCTACGAGCAGTACTTC.

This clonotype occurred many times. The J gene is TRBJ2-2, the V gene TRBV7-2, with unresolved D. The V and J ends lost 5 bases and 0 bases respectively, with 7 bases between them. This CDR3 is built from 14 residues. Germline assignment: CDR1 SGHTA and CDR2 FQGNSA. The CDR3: CASSPSANTGELFF. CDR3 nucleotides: TGTGCCAGCAGCCCCTCCGCGAACACCGGGGAGCTGTTTTTT.

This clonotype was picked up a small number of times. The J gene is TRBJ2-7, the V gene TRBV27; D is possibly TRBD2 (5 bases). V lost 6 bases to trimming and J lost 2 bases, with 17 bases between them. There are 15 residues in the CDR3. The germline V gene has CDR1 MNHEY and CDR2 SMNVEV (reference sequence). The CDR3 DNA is TGTGCCAGCAGATCCTCGGCTAGCATGACCTACGAGCAGTACTTC. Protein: CASRSSASMTYEQYF.

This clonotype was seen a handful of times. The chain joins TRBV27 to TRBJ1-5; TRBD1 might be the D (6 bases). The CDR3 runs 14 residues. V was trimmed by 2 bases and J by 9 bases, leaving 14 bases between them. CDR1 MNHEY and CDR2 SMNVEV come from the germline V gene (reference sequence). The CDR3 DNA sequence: TGTGCCAGCAGTTTAGGACAGACCATCGGGCCCCAGCATTTT. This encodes CASSLGQTIGPQHF.

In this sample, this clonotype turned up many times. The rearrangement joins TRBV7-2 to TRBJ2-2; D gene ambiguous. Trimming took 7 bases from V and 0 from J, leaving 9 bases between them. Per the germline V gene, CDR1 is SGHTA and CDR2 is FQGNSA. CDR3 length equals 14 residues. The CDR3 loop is CASTSDANTGELFF. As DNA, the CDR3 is TGTGCCAGCACCTCGGATGCGAACACCGGGGAGCTGTTTTTT.

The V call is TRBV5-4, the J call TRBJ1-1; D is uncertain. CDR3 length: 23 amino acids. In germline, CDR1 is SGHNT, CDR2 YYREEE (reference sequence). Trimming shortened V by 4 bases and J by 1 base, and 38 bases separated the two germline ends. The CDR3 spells CASSRGVHGRVGVSQRGNTEAFF. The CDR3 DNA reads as TGTGCCAGCAGCCGAGGCGTTCACGGGCGCGTGGGTGTTTCTCAGAGAGGGAACACTGAAGCTTTCTTT.

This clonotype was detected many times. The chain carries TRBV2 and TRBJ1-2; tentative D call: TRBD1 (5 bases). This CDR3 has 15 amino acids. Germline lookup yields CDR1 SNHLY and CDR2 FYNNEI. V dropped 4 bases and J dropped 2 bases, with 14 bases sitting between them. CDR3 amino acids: CASSVFGGVNYGYTF. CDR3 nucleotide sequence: TGTGCCAGCAGTGTCTTTGGGGGAGTAAACTATGGCTACACCTTC.

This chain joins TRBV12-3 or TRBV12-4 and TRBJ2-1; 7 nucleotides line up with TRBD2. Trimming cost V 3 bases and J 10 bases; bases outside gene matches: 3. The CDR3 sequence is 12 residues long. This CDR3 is CASSFEREEQFF. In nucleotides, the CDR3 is TGTGCCAGCAGTTTCGAGCGGGAAGAGCAGTTCTTC.

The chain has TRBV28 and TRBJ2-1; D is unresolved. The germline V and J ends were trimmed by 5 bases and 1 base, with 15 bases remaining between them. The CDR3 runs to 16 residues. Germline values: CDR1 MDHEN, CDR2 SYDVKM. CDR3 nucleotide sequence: TGTGCCAGCAGTCCCCTATCGCAGTTTTCCTACAATGAGCAGTTCTTC. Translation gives CASSPLSQFSYNEQFF.

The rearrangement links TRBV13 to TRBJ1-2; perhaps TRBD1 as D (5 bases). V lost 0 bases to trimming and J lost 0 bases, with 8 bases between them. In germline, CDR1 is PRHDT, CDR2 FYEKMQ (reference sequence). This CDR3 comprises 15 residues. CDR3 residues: CASSLGSRANYGYTF. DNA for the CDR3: TGTGCCAGCAGCTTAGGTAGCAGGGCTAACTATGGCTACACCTTC.

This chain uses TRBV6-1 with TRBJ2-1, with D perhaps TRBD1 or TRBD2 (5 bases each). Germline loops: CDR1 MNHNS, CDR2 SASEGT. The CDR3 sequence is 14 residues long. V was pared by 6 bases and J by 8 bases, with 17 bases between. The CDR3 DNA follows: TGTGCCAGCAGAGGCCCGCAGGGAGTCGATGAGCAGTTCTTC. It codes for CASRGPQGVDEQFF.

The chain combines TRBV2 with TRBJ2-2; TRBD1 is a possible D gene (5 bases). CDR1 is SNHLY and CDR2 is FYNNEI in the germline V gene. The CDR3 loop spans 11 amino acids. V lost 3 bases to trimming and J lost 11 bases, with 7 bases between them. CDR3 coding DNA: TGTGCCAGCAGTGAGACAGAAGAGCTGTTTTTT. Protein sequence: CASSETEELFF.

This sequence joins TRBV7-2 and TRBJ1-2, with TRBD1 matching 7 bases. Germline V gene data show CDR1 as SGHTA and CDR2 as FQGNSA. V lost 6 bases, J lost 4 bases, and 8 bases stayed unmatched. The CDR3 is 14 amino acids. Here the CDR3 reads CASSTGDSGYGYTF. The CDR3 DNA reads TGTGCCAGCAGTACAGGGGATTCGGGCTATGGCTACACCTTC.

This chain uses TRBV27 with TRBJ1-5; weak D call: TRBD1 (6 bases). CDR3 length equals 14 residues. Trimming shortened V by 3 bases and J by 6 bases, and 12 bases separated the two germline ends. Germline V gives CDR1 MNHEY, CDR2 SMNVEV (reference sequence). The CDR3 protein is CASSLGGRGQPQHF. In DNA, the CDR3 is TGTGCCAGCAGTTTGGGGGGGCGGGGTCAGCCCCAGCATTTT.

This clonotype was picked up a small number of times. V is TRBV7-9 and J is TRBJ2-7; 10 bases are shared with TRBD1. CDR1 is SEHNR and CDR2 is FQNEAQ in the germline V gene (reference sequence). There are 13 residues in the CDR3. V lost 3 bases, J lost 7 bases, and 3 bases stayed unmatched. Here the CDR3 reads CASSLGQGREQYF. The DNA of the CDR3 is TGTGCCAGCAGCTTGGGACAGGGGAGGGAGCAGTACTTC.

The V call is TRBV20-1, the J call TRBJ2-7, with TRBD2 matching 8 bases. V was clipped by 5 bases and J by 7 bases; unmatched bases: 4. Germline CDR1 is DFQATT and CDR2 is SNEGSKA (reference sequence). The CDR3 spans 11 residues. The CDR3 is CSAPRGVEQYF. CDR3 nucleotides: TGCAGTGCTCCGCGGGGGGTTGAGCAGTACTTC.

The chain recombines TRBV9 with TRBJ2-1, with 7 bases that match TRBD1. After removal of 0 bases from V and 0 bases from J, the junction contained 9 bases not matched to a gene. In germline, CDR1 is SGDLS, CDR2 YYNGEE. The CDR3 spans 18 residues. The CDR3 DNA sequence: TGTGCCAGCAGCGTAGCTCGATCGGACAGGTACTCCTACAATGAGCAGTTCTTC. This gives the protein CASSVARSDRYSYNEQFF.